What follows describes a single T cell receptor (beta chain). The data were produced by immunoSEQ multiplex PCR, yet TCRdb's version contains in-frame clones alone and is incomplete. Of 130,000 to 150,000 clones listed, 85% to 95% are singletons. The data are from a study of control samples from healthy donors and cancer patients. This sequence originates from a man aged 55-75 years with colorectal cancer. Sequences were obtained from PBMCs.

The CDR3 reads CASSLGTVRRTDTQYF. DNA for the CDR3: TGTGCCAGCAGCCTCGGGACTGTCCGACGCACAGATACGCAGTATTTT. This chain connects TRBV7-2 to TRBJ2-3; a weak D match, TRBD2 (6 bases). The germline V gene encodes CDR1 SGHTA and CDR2 FQGNSA. The CDR3 covers 16 residues. Trimming took 5 bases from V and 1 from J, leaving 16 bases between them.